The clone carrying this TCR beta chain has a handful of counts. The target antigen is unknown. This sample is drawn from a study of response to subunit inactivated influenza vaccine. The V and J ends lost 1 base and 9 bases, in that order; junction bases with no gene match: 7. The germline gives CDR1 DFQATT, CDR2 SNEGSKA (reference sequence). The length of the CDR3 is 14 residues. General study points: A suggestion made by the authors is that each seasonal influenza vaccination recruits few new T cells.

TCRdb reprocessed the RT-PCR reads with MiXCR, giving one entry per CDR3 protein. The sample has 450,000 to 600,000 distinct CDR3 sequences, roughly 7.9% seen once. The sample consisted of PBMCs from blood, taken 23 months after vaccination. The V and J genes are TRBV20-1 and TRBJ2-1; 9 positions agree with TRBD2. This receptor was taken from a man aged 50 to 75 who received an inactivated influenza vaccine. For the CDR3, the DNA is TGCAGTGCTAGAGCGGGCGGGGGGGTGCGTGAGCAGTTCTTC. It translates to CSARAGGGVREQFF.